This entry lists 28 T cell receptor beta chains sequenced from one sample in a study of shared clonotypes between healthy human individuals. Sequencing was performed with immunoSEQ multiplex PCR; in TCRdb, only in-frame clones are kept and a portion is missing. This sample has about 2 million clones, with around 95% found just once. The sequencing sample was made of naive CD4+ T cells sorted from blood. Subset given: CD45RA+ positively selected. All receptors come from a man younger than 35 in good health.

This sequence joins TRBV30 and TRBJ2-7; D could derive from TRBD1 or TRBD2 (5 bases each). The CDR3 loop spans 14 amino acids. Trimming took off 5 bases at V and 2 bases at J, with 16 bases between the two ends. Per germline, CDR1 GTSNPN and CDR2 SVGIG (reference sequence). CDR3 in amino acids: CAWDRGNTAYEQYF. As DNA, the CDR3 is TGTGCCTGGGACCGGGGCAACACCGCCTACGAGCAGTACTTC.

This clone occurred once. The chain carries TRBV2 and TRBJ2-1, with 8 nucleotides matching TRBD1. The trim removed 10 bases at V and 12 bases at J, leaving 17 bases unmatched. Germline values: CDR1 SNHLY, CDR2 FYNNEI. The CDR3 covers 14 residues. The CDR3: CATRGLATSTGQFF. The CDR3 DNA follows: TGTGCCACCAGGGGGCTAGCGACTTCGACAGGGCAGTTCTTC.

The rearrangement uses TRBV7-2 and TRBJ1-6, with D uncertain. This CDR3 has 12 amino acids. Germline V gene sequence: CDR1 SGHTA, CDR2 FQGNSA. Trimming took off 5 bases at V and 10 bases at J, with 9 bases between the two ends. For the CDR3, the DNA is TGTGCCAGCAGCCCGGACGGCTCACCCCTCCACTTT. It translates to CASSPDGSPLHF.

This clone was detected a few times. CDR3 loop: CASSDPGGPSTDTQYF. CDR3 nucleotide sequence: TGTGCCAGCAGTGACCCTGGGGGCCCTAGCACAGATACGCAGTATTTT. This chain joins TRBV28 and TRBJ2-3, with TRBD1 as a possible D gene (6 bases). This CDR3 has 16 residues. Germline values: CDR1 MDHEN, CDR2 SYDVKM. The germline V and J ends were trimmed by 5 bases and 0 bases, with 15 bases remaining between them.

The gene calls are TRBV7-9 and TRBJ2-1, with D perhaps matching TRBD1 or TRBD2 (5 bases each). Deletions cut 5 bases from V and 5 bases from J, with 25 bases between. The germline gives CDR1 SEHNR, CDR2 FQNEAQ (reference sequence). CDR3 length: 18 residues. DNA of the CDR3: TGTGCCAGCAGCCCCGGGACCCCTCGCACGTCGACCAACAATGAGCAGTTCTTC. Residues: CASSPGTPRTSTNNEQFF.

The chain employs TRBV29-1 and TRBJ1-2; the D gene is possibly TRBD1 (5 bases). With 5 bases removed from V and 6 bases from J, the gap between germline ends came to 16 bases. The CDR3 has 13 residues. Germline V gene sequence: CDR1 SQVTM, CDR2 ANQGSEA. In DNA, the CDR3 is TGCAGCGTTCCGGGACCGGGGACGAATGGCTACACCTTC. Encoded protein: CSVPGPGTNGYTF.

The chain joins TRBV30 to TRBJ2-7, with unresolved D. V was pared by 0 bases and J by 7 bases, with 7 bases between. Germline CDR1 is GTSNPN and CDR2 is SVGIG (reference sequence). There are 11 residues in the CDR3. CDR3 DNA: TGTGCCTGGAGTGTAGGCAAGGAGCAGTACTTC. Translation: CAWSVGKEQYF.

V gene TRBV7-8 combines with J gene TRBJ2-7, with D maybe TRBD1 (6 bases). Germline values: CDR1 SGHVS, CDR2 FQNEAQ. Trimming shortened V by 5 bases and J by 1 base, and 15 bases separated the two germline ends. The length of the CDR3 is 15 residues. The CDR3 spells CASSLLSRGSYEQYF. The CDR3 region has the DNA TGTGCCAGCAGCCTCCTTAGCAGGGGATCCTACGAGCAGTACTTC. The full variable domain, in which reference TRBV7-8 and TRBJ2-7 provide the parts outside the CDR3, is GAGVSQSPRYKVAKRGQDVALRCDPISGHVSLFWYQQALGQGPEFLTYFQNEAQLDKSGLPSDRFFAERPEGSVSTLKIQRTQQEDSAVYLCASSLLSRGSYEQYFGPGTRLTVT.

The genes are TRBV6-9 and TRBJ1-2; D is unclear. Per the germline V gene, CDR1 is MNHGY and CDR2 is SVAAGI. Trimming shortened V by 2 bases and J by 2 bases, and 9 bases separated the two germline ends. The CDR3 has 14 residues. CDR3 residues: CASSYNGGNYGYTF. The CDR3 DNA reads as TGTGCCAGCAGTTATAATGGCGGGAACTATGGCTACACCTTC.

This sequence joins TRBV2 and TRBJ1-5; TRBD1 might be the D (6 bases). The CDR3 length is 15 residues. Trimming took off 6 bases at V and 3 bases at J, with 15 bases between the two ends. Germline values: CDR1 SNHLY, CDR2 FYNNEI. CDR3 residues: CASREQGVANQPQHF. The CDR3 nucleotides are TGTGCCAGCAGGGAACAGGGAGTCGCCAATCAGCCCCAGCATTTT.

In this sample, this clone turned up once. The gene calls are TRBV5-4 and TRBJ2-7, with a weak D call TRBD1 (6 bases). With 4 bases removed from V and 3 bases from J, the gap between germline ends came to 14 bases. This CDR3 is 14 amino acids long. Germline CDR1 reads SGHNT; CDR2 reads YYREEE (reference sequence). The CDR3 here is CASSLGAGRYEQYF. The CDR3 DNA sequence: TGTGCCAGCAGCCTGGGGGCTGGGCGCTACGAGCAGTACTTC. Supplemented by reference TRBV5-4 and TRBJ2-7, the full variable domain reads ETGVTQSPTHLIKTRGQQVTLRCSSQSGHNTVSWYQQALGQGPQFIFQYYREEENGRGNFPPRFSGLQFPNYSSELNVNALELDDSALYLCASSLGAGRYEQYFGPGTRLTVT.

V usage is TRBV2 and J usage is TRBJ1-2; 9 bases align to TRBD1. The CDR3 totals 16 residues. Unmatched junction bases numbered 14, after V lost 5 bases and J lost 7 bases. Germline loops: CDR1 SNHLY, CDR2 FYNNEI. CDR3 in DNA: TGTGCCAGCAGTCCCGGGACAGGGAGGGGACTATCTGGCTACACCTTC. It is translated as CASSPGTGRGLSGYTF.

The rearrangement links TRBV5-1 to TRBJ1-6; maybe TRBD1 (5 bases). Trimming took off 1 base at V and 10 bases at J, with 12 bases between the two ends. CDR1 is SGHRS and CDR2 is YFSETQ in the germline V gene. The CDR3 contains 14 residues. Here the CDR3 reads CASSLQGNESPLHF. In DNA, the CDR3 is TGCGCCAGCAGCTTGCAGGGTAATGAATCACCCCTCCACTTT.

This chain connects TRBV27 to TRBJ2-7; 12 bases match TRBD1. Germline V gene lookup returns CDR1 MNHEY and CDR2 SMNVEV (reference sequence). V was pared by 1 base and J by 5 bases, with 9 bases of the junction left unmatched. The CDR3 extends over 17 amino acids. CDR3 nucleotide sequence: TGTGCCAGCAGTTTATGGGGGACAGGGGGCAACAAAGACGAGCAGTACTTC. This translates into CASSLWGTGGNKDEQYF.

The V gene is TRBV6-5, the J gene TRBJ2-1; D is possibly TRBD1 (6 bases). V was shortened by 2 bases and J by 6 bases, with 14 bases between the two germline ends. Germline CDR1 reads MNHEY; CDR2 reads SVGAGI. The CDR3 length is 15 residues. As DNA, the CDR3 is TGTGCCAGCAGTTACGGGACATCCCCAGCCAATGAGCAGTTCTTC. Translating gives CASSYGTSPANEQFF.

The chain recombines TRBV18 with TRBJ2-3; D unclear. Looked up from germline, CDR1 is KGHSH and CDR2 is LQKENI. Trimming took off 3 bases at V and 2 bases at J, with 9 bases between the two ends. The CDR3 loop spans 14 amino acids. For the CDR3, the DNA is TGTGCCAGCTCACCGGACGGAGTCACAGATACGCAGTATTTT. The encoded protein is CASSPDGVTDTQYF.

The chain has TRBV5-1 and TRBJ2-1; tentatively, D is TRBD2 (5 bases). V was shortened by 2 bases and J by 7 bases, with 16 bases between the two germline ends. Germline V gene lookup returns CDR1 SGHRS and CDR2 YFSETQ. CDR3 size: 15 residues. CDR3 loop: CASSLATMEVNEQFF. As DNA, the CDR3 is TGCGCCAGCAGCTTAGCTACAATGGAGGTGAATGAGCAGTTCTTC.

The chain links TRBV27 to TRBJ2-7; TRBD1 matches 9 bases. The CDR3 is 17 residues long. Germline CDR1 MNHEY, CDR2 SMNVEV (reference sequence). Trimming cost V 5 bases and J 5 bases; bases outside gene matches: 16. CDR3 sequence reads: CASSPKIPGQGSHEQYF. CDR3 coding DNA: TGTGCCAGCAGTCCTAAAATCCCAGGACAGGGGTCACACGAGCAGTACTTC.

The chain recombines TRBV5-1 with TRBJ1-2; TRBD1 aligns across 9 bases. Per germline, CDR1 SGHRS and CDR2 YFSETQ. The CDR3 length is 14 residues. J lost 7 bases, V lost 2 bases, and 6 bases had no gene match. The CDR3 protein is CASSFSDRGGGYTF. The DNA of the CDR3 is TGCGCCAGCAGCTTCTCGGACAGGGGTGGTGGCTACACCTTC.

The chain links TRBV6-5 to TRBJ1-1; D is unclear. The germline V gene has CDR1 MNHEY and CDR2 SVGAGI. This CDR3 has 13 amino acids. V lost 3 bases, J lost 4 bases, and 9 bases lay in between. The CDR3 here is CASSYWSGTEAFF. The DNA of the CDR3 is TGTGCCAGCAGTTATTGGTCGGGCACTGAAGCTTTCTTT.

This sequence joins TRBV15 and TRBJ1-2, with 8 bases identical to TRBD1. Germline-derived CDR1 and CDR2 are LNHNV and YYDKDF (reference sequence). The V gene end was trimmed by 0 bases and the J gene end by 5 bases; junction bases not matched to a gene: 8. This CDR3 is built from 16 residues. The DNA of the CDR3 is TGTGCCACCAGCAGAGATTATCAACAGGGGGTTTATGGCTACACCTTC. Its protein product is CATSRDYQQGVYGYTF.

The chain has TRBV11-2 and TRBJ2-7, with no clear D. Per the germline V gene, CDR1 is SGHAT and CDR2 is FQNNGV. Trimming cost V 3 bases and J 0 bases, with 3 bases left between them. This CDR3 region has 12 residues. The CDR3 spells CASSFASYEQYF. DNA for the CDR3: TGTGCCAGCAGCTTCGCCTCCTACGAGCAGTACTTC.

V is TRBV5-1 and J is TRBJ2-7, with D hard to call. V lost 4 bases and J lost 2, with 22 bases in between. The germline V gene has CDR1 SGHRS and CDR2 YFSETQ. CDR3 length: 17 amino acids. The CDR3 DNA is TGCGCCAGCAGCCCCGATTTTCCCGACGGAGTGGCCTACGAGCAGTACTTC. This gives the protein CASSPDFPDGVAYEQYF.

This rearrangement joins TRBV5-4 to TRBJ2-3, with D possibly matching TRBD2 (5 bases). The V end was cut by 10 bases, the J end by 2 bases, with 11 bases between. CDR1 is SGHNT and CDR2 is YYREEE in the germline V gene (reference sequence). This CDR3 spans 12 amino acids. CDR3 residues: CAFSANTDTQYF. CDR3 DNA sequence: TGTGCCTTTAGCGCCAACACAGATACGCAGTATTTT.

The chain employs TRBV2 and TRBJ2-7; 8 bases are shared with TRBD1. Germline lookup yields CDR1 SNHLY and CDR2 FYNNEI. With V trimmed by 6 bases and J by 0 bases, 1 base remained unmatched. The length of the CDR3 is 13 residues. CDR3 amino acids: CASRTGVSYEQYF. The CDR3 DNA is TGTGCCAGCAGGACAGGGGTCTCCTACGAGCAGTACTTC.

The V gene is TRBV19, the J gene TRBJ1-5; tentative D call: TRBD1 (5 bases). CDR3 length equals 15 residues. The germline CDR1 and CDR2 sequences are LNHDA and SQIVND (reference sequence). The V and J ends lost 5 bases and 0 bases respectively, with 11 bases between them. This CDR3 is CASSLSRDSNQPQHF. DNA of the CDR3: TGTGCCAGTAGTTTGTCCAGGGATAGCAATCAGCCCCAGCATTTT.

The CDR3 is CASSDGTSGRQETQYF. DNA of the CDR3: TGTGCCAGCAGCGACGGGACTAGCGGGAGGCAAGAGACCCAGTACTTC. V is TRBV5-8 and J is TRBJ2-5; 15 bases align to TRBD2. The CDR3 runs 16 residues. V trimming: 4 bases; J trimming: 2 bases; junction bases outside the gene matches: 3. Per germline, CDR1 SGHTS and CDR2 YDEGEE.

Concerning this clone itself: The same CDR3 is also encoded by other DNA sequences in this sample. The CDR3 protein is CASSLPSYEQYF. In nucleotides, the CDR3 is TGTGCCAGCAGTCTCCCCTCCTACGAGCAGTACTTC. The chain recombines TRBV27 with TRBJ2-7; D gene unclear. The V and J ends lost 5 bases and 0 bases respectively, with 5 bases between them. CDR3 length: 12 amino acids. In germline, CDR1 is MNHEY, CDR2 SMNVEV (reference sequence).